What follows is one T cell receptor beta chain and its context. Its antigen remains unknown. Profiling relied on immunoSEQ multiplex PCR, and the TCRdb table lists in-frame clones only, not all of them. The sample shows 150,000 or so clones, 90% of them seen only once. The sample belongs to a study of cytomegalovirus exposure and HLA in healthy donors. General study results and limits: Specificity of a few CMV-associated chains for CMV antigens was verified in vitro. Many donors shared some public TCRs, even though most TCR sequences were rare.

CDR3 length equals 14 residues. Germline CDR1 and CDR2: MNHEY and SVGAGI. Trimming removed 0 bases from V and 2 bases from J, with 7 bases in between. The donors were members of the validation cohort, which comprised 90 to 150 subjects and was separate from the first cohort of roughly 700 subjects. Sequencing was done on a sample of PBMCs. The V gene is TRBV6-5, the J gene TRBJ1-2, with D perhaps TRBD1 (5 bases). This TCR came from a woman under 40 in good health and CMV-seropositive. In nucleotides, the CDR3 is TGTGCCAGCAGTTACTCGCGGGGGAACTATGGCTACACCTTC. Translated, it gives CASSYSRGNYGYTF.